Listed below are T cell receptor beta chains from one sample, sequenced in a study of blood T cell repertoires in COVID-19. Clones were sequenced by immunoSEQ multiplex PCR, and TCRdb holds only the in-frame ones, with some missing. The sample holds 200,000 or so clones, roughly 82% seen once. The sequencing sample was made of peripheral blood. These TCRs come from a man in his forties or fifties who had recovered from COVID-19. The CDR3 runs from the conserved cysteine through the conserved F or W. A D gene is named only where the DNA matches it firmly. Not all rows give a size; the values are once, few, many and, for expanded clones, a class.

D	size	V	J	CDR3	DNA
TRBD2	-	TRBV9	TRBJ2-1	CASSVIAGVHEQFF	TGTGCCAGCAGCGTAATAGCGGGAGTTCATGAGCAGTTCTTC
TRBD1	-	TRBV27	TRBJ1-5	CASRNQDREGQPQHF	TGTGCCAGCAGGAACCAGGACAGGGAAGGGCAGCCCCAGCATTTT
TRBD1	-	TRBV6-6	TRBJ1-5	CASSRDRWSNQPQHF	TGTGCCAGCAGCCGGGACAGGTGGAGCAATCAGCCCCAGCATTTT
TRBD1	-	TRBV9	TRBJ1-2	CASSGWDSQANYGYTF	TGTGCCAGCAGCGGGTGGGACAGCCAGGCTAACTATGGCTACACCTTC
-	-	TRBV4-3	TRBJ1-2	CASSQDLVSSNYGYTF	TGCGCCAGCAGCCAAGATCTGGTCAGTTCTAACTATGGCTACACCTTC
TRBD1	-	TRBV6-5	TRBJ2-7	CASRRDRGQGEQYF	TGTGCCAGCAGACGGGACAGGGGGCAGGGGGAGCAGTACTTC
-	-	TRBV7-2	TRBJ1-6	CASLRDGGNGSPLHF	TGTGCCAGCCTAAGGGACGGGGGGAACGGTTCACCCCTCCACTTT
-	-	TRBV5-1	TRBJ1-1	CASSLDRPNTEAFF	TGCGCCAGCAGCTTGGACAGACCGAACACTGAAGCTTTCTTT
-	once	TRBV14	TRBJ1-1	CASSQPQGRGIEAFF	TGTGCCAGCAGCCAACCCCAGGGCAGGGGCATTGAAGCTTTCTTT
TRBD1	-	TRBV29-1	TRBJ1-1	CSVLKQGSVTEAFF	TGCAGCGTCCTAAAACAGGGGTCTGTCACTGAAGCTTTCTTT
-	-	TRBV11-2	TRBJ2-7	CASSPSLEQYF	TGTGCCAGCAGCCCCTCCCTCGAGCAGTACTTC
TRBD2	-	TRBV7-2	TRBJ2-7	CASSPRGGGFYEQYF	TGTGCCAGCAGCCCCCGCGGGGGAGGGTTCTACGAGCAGTACTTC
-	-	TRBV5-4	TRBJ2-2	CASSPTSAGELFF	TGTGCCAGCAGCCCTACCAGCGCCGGGGAGCTGTTTTTT
TRBD1	-	TRBV7-9	TRBJ1-4	CASSSGTATNEKLFF	TGTGCCAGCAGCTCGGGGACAGCAACTAATGAAAAACTGTTTTTT
TRBD1	-	TRBV10-3	TRBJ1-6	CAITWGQDSPLHF	TGTGCCATCACATGGGGACAGGACTCACCCCTCCACTTT
-	-	TRBV18	TRBJ2-4	CASSRGKTSKNIQYF	TGTGCCAGCTCTCGGGGGAAGACCTCCAAAAACATTCAGTACTTC
-	-	TRBV5-1	TRBJ2-1	CASSLSGSHYNEQFF	TGCGCCAGCAGCTTGAGCGGTTCACACTACAATGAGCAGTTCTTC
-	-	TRBV7-8	TRBJ2-5	CASRGIPFSGLKETQYF	TGTGCCAGCAGGGGAATCCCCTTTTCCGGACTGAAAGAGACCCAGTACTTC
-	-	TRBV7-9	TRBJ2-3	CASSLELRIPTDTQYF	TGTGCCAGCAGCTTAGAATTGAGAATTCCCACAGATACGCAGTATTTT
TRBD2	once	TRBV19	TRBJ2-5	CASSISTSAQETQYF	TGTGCCAGCTCCATCTCGACTAGCGCACAAGAGACCCAGTACTTC
-	once	TRBV9	TRBJ2-1	CASSVGGANSYNEQFF	TGTGCCAGCAGCGTAGGCGGCGCGAACTCCTACAATGAGCAGTTCTTC
-	few	TRBV6-5	TRBJ1-1	CASSTPQGNTEAFF	TGTGCCAGCAGTACCCCACAGGGAAACACTGAAGCTTTCTTT
-	-	TRBV5-1	TRBJ2-5	CASSLGSGKETQYF	TGCGCCAGCAGCTTGGGTTCGGGGAAAGAGACCCAGTACTTC
TRBD1	-	TRBV24-1	TRBJ2-2	CATSATGTGVSGELFF	TGTGCCACCAGTGCCACCGGGACAGGGGTGAGCGGGGAGCTGTTTTTT
-	-	TRBV20-1	TRBJ1-2	CSASRVQGYTF	TGCAGTGCTAGTCGGGTGCAGGGCTACACCTTC
-	-	TRBV11-2	TRBJ2-1	CASSSYRRDYNEQFF	TGTGCCAGCAGCTCCTACCGACGGGACTACAATGAGCAGTTCTTC
-	-	TRBV11-2	TRBJ1-3	CASSLERVNTIYF	TGTGCCAGCAGCCTAGAACGGGTAAACACCATATATTTT
-	-	TRBV9	TRBJ2-4	CASSSQDQGLAKNIQYF	TGTGCCAGCAGCTCTCAAGATCAGGGATTAGCCAAAAACATTCAGTACTTC
TRBD1	-	TRBV5-1	TRBJ2-2	CASSWTGTGATGELFF	TGCGCCAGCAGCTGGACCGGGACAGGGGCGACCGGGGAGCTGTTTTTT
-	-	TRBV6-5	TRBJ1-3	CASSRTGSSGNTIYF	TGTGCCAGCAGCAGGACGGGGAGCTCTGGAAACACCATATATTTT
TRBD2	-	TRBV27	TRBJ2-1	CASSFKREGHYEQFF	TGTGCCAGCAGTTTTAAACGGGAGGGCCACTATGAGCAGTTCTTC
-	-	TRBV18	TRBJ2-5	CASSSNRGQETQYF	TGTGCCAGCTCATCGAACCGGGGCCAAGAGACCCAGTACTTC
-	-	TRBV7-9	TRBJ2-7	CASSSQGYEQYF	TGTGCCAGCAGCTCCCAGGGCTACGAGCAGTACTTC
TRBD2	-	TRBV10-1	TRBJ2-1	CASGGGSGSEQFF	TGCGCCAGCGGGGGGGGGAGTGGCAGTGAGCAGTTCTTC
TRBD1	-	TRBV13	TRBJ1-2	CASSSSTGISYGYTF	TGTGCCAGCAGCTCGTCGACAGGGATCAGCTATGGCTACACCTTC
TRBD1	-	TRBV4-3	TRBJ1-4	CASSHDGTGGENEKLFF	TGCGCCAGCAGCCATGACGGGACAGGGGGTGAGAATGAAAAACTGTTTTTT
-	-	TRBV12-3/TRBV12-4	TRBJ1-2	CASNPGKGYGYTF	TGTGCCAGCAACCCAGGGAAAGGCTATGGCTACACCTTC
TRBD1	-	TRBV6-5	TRBJ2-1	CASSRGTIRSDEQFF	TGTGCCAGCAGCAGGGGGACGATTCGATCGGATGAGCAGTTCTTC
TRBD1	-	TRBV19	TRBJ2-7	CASSRQGLTGEQYF	TGTGCCAGTAGCCGACAGGGTTTGACCGGCGAGCAGTACTTC
-	-	TRBV5-4	TRBJ2-3	CASSLGGDLSTDTQYF	TGTGCCAGCAGCTTGGGGGGCGACCTAAGCACAGATACGCAGTATTTT
TRBD2	-	TRBV6-2/TRBV6-3	TRBJ2-7	CASSSRTSGRYEQYF	TGTGCCAGCAGTTCCCGGACTAGCGGGAGATACGAGCAGTACTTC
-	-	TRBV4-1	TRBJ2-1	CASSRGGSERDNEQFF	TGCGCCAGCAGCCGCGGGGGCTCCGAAAGGGACAATGAGCAGTTCTTC
TRBD1	-	TRBV5-1	TRBJ2-1	CASSPVLQGAYNEQFF	TGCGCCAGCAGCCCAGTCCTACAGGGGGCCTACAATGAGCAGTTCTTC
-	-	TRBV11-3	TRBJ2-7	CASSHTRGYEQYF	TGTGCCAGCAGCCATACCCGGGGGTACGAGCAGTACTTC
TRBD1	-	TRBV9	TRBJ2-1	CASSTRTGTRSYNEQFF	TGTGCCAGCAGCACCCGGACAGGGACTCGCTCCTACAATGAGCAGTTCTTC
TRBD2	-	TRBV4-2	TRBJ2-5	CASSPGTSGGAGQETQYF	TGTGCCAGCAGCCCCGGGACTAGCGGGGGAGCGGGGCAAGAGACCCAGTACTTC
-	-	TRBV3-1/TRBV3-2	TRBJ2-2	CASRQGTGELFF	TGTGCCAGCAGACAGGGCACCGGGGAGCTGTTTTTT
-	-	TRBV6-2/TRBV6-3	TRBJ1-2	CASSQGKDNTF	TGTGCCAGCAGCCAGGGGAAAGACAACACCTTC
-	-	TRBV11-2	TRBJ2-1	CASSLWRELLNEQFF	TGTGCCAGCAGCCTCTGGAGGGAACTACTAAATGAGCAGTTCTTC
TRBD2	-	TRBV3-1/TRBV3-2	TRBJ2-2	CASSVHPAGGTGELFF	TGTGCCAGCAGCGTACACCCTGCGGGGGGAACCGGGGAGCTGTTTTTT
-	-	TRBV4-1	TRBJ2-5	CASSQEPREETQYF	TGCGCCAGCAGCCAAGAGCCTAGAGAAGAGACCCAGTACTTC
-	-	TRBV6-5	TRBJ1-1	CASSYSTPGEAFF	TGTGCCAGCAGTTACTCTACACCAGGGGAAGCTTTCTTT
TRBD2	-	TRBV11-3	TRBJ2-2	CASSLGAGRTGELFF	TGTGCCAGCAGCTTAGGAGCGGGGAGGACCGGGGAGCTGTTTTTT
-	-	TRBV7-9	TRBJ2-5	CASRATPGGVYQETQYF	TGTGCCAGCAGAGCAACACCCGGAGGGGTATACCAAGAGACCCAGTACTTC
-	-	TRBV28	TRBJ2-3	CASSLKVGVGTDTQYF	TGTGCCAGCAGCCTAAAGGTGGGAGTGGGCACAGATACGCAGTATTTT
-	once	TRBV18	TRBJ2-2	CAASTGYTGELFF	TGTGCCGCCTCCACAGGGTACACCGGGGAGCTGTTTTTT
-	few	TRBV12-3/TRBV12-4	TRBJ1-5	CASSWGEQPQHF	TGTGCCAGCAGTTGGGGCGAGCAGCCCCAGCATTTT
TRBD1	few	TRBV7-2	TRBJ1-1	CASSLRQGVGTEAFF	TGTGCCAGCAGCTTAAGACAGGGGGTAGGCACTGAAGCTTTCTTT
TRBD1	-	TRBV6-6	TRBJ1-3	CASSPAGQASGNTIYF	TGTGCCAGCAGTCCAGCGGGACAGGCCTCTGGAAACACCATATATTTT